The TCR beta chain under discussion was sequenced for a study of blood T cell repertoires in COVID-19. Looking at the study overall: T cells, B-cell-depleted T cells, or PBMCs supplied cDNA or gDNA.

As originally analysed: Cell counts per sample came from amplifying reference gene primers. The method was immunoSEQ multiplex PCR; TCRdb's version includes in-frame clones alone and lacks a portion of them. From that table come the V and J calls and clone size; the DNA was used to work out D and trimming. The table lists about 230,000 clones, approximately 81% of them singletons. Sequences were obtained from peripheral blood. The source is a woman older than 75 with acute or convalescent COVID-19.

The CDR3 loop is CASSPLGQVSTDTQYF. For the CDR3, the DNA is TGTGCCAGCTCACCCCTCGGACAGGTGAGCACAGATACGCAGTATTTT. The V gene is TRBV18, the J gene TRBJ2-3, with TRBD1 matching 7 bases. This CDR3 is 16 amino acids long. Germline V lookup: CDR1 KGHSH, CDR2 LQKENI. The junction had 6 bases not matched to a gene; V was cut back by 3 bases and J by 0 bases. Looking up the rest from reference TRBV18 and TRBJ2-3 gives the full variable domain: NAGVMQNPRHLVRRRGQEARLRCSPMKGHSHVYWYRQLPEEGLKFMVYLQKENIIDESGMPKERFSAEFPKEGPSILRIQQVVRGDSAAYFCASSPLGQVSTDTQYFGPGTRLTVL.